This TCR beta chain originates from a study of Ad26.COV2.S vaccination and SARS-CoV-2 variants. The CDR3 runs 11 residues. Trimming took 9 bases from V and 4 from J, leaving 8 bases between them. The V gene's germline CDR1 is SGHNT and CDR2 YYREEE (reference sequence). As to treatment: over 15 received Ad26.COV2.S at low or high dose, single or two shots; roughly 5 received placebo; per-sample allocation not given. Specimens were obtained on day 63 following the first vaccine or placebo injection. An 18-55-year-old adult in Boston served as donor. Data came from immunoSEQ multiplex PCR; TCRdb stores just in-frame clones and leaves some out. The sample yields hundreds of thousands of clones, more than 70% seen once.

The receptor was derived from a person aged 18-65 years who received the Ad26.COV2.S COVID-19 vaccine or a placebo. The sample consisted of peripheral blood, taken in a trial of Ad26.COV2.S vaccine versus placebo. The gene calls are TRBV5-4 and TRBJ2-1; no clear D gene. CDR3 DNA: TGTGCCACTACGGTGTACAATGAGCAGTTCTTC. It translates to CATTVYNEQFF.